A single sample gave rise to the 3 T cell receptor beta chains below, sequenced in a study of cytomegalovirus exposure and HLA in healthy donors. The PCR employed 60 Vbeta primers together with 13 Jbeta primers. The data were produced by immunoSEQ multiplex PCR, yet TCRdb's version contains in-frame clones alone and is incomplete. Among about 130,000 clones listed, approximately 82% were seen once. Sequenced input: PBMCs. These receptors came from a female donor in good health and CMV-seronegative.

The rearrangement joins TRBV28 to TRBJ1-1; D not certain. The CDR3 consists of 10 residues. Per germline, CDR1 MDHEN and CDR2 SYDVKM. V was pared by 10 bases and J by 5 bases, with 8 bases between. The CDR3 sequence: CAIGRTEAFF. CDR3 nucleotide sequence: TGTGCCATCGGGAGAACTGAAGCTTTCTTT.

The chain is built from TRBV28 and TRBJ1-1, with TRBD1 as a possible D gene (6 bases). The CDR3 is 12 amino acids. V shed 7 bases and J shed 3 bases, with 9 bases lying between them. Germline V CDR1 and CDR2: MDHEN, SYDVKM. CDR3 in DNA: TGTGCCAGCAATGGGGGCTACACTGAAGCTTTCTTT. This encodes CASNGGYTEAFF.

The chain couples TRBV9 to TRBJ2-4; 8 nucleotides align to TRBD2. The CDR3 runs to 15 residues. V lost 0 bases to trimming and J lost 5 bases; unmatched junction nucleotides: 4. The V gene's germline CDR1 is SGDLS and CDR2 YYNGEE. The CDR3 sequence is CASSVVGTRENIQYF. The DNA of the CDR3 is TGTGCCAGCAGCGTAGTGGGGACTAGGGAAAACATTCAGTACTTC.